This note documents a single T cell receptor (beta chain) sequence. What it recognizes is unknown. The data were obtained in a study of T cell repertoires in cytomegalovirus infection. For the study at large: Both CMV infection and a matching HLA type were indicated by public TCR beta signatures. Study outcomes and limitations: Clonotypes of TCR beta that were HLA-C-restricted and CMV-specific dominated the ex vivo response.

Germline-derived CDR1 and CDR2 are SGHTA and FQGNSA. V was trimmed by 5 bases and J by 5 bases, leaving 10 bases between them. The CDR3 covers 12 residues. TCRdb itself ran the reads through MiXCR, one entry per CDR3 protein. The table lists fewer than 250,000 distinct CDR3 sequences, about 12% of them singletons. The clonotype was recovered from a human donor in good health (CMV status not recorded). Some clones in this sample may be carry-over from other donors' samples. This sequence joins TRBV7-2 and TRBJ2-7; D remains unclear. The sequencing input was PBMCs. The CDR3 nucleotides are TGTGCCAGCAGCCTACCATCCCACGAGCAGTACTTC. It codes for CASSLPSHEQYF.